This is a list of T cell receptor beta chains from one sample in a study of immune characterization of retroperitoneal liposarcoma. From the PCR reads, TCRdb called clonotypes with MiXCR, one entry per CDR3 protein. The sample lists around 11,000 distinct CDR3 sequences; less than 40% were seen once. Sequenced material: tumor tissue. Receptors were obtained from a male donor with retroperitoneal liposarcoma. CDR3s include the opening cysteine and the closing phenylalanine or tryptophan. Each record gives: clone size, V gene, D gene, J gene, CDR3 protein, CDR3 DNA. D genes are given only for firm matches. Only part of the rows carry a size: once, few, many, or a class if the clone is expanded.

abundance: -; v_gene: TRBV27; d_gene: TRBD2; j_gene: TRBJ2-3; CDR3aa: CASSPLSGRAKDTQYF; CDR3nt: TGTGCCAGCAGTCCACTTAGCGGGAGGGCCAAGGATACGCAGTATTTT
abundance: many; v_gene: TRBV6-1; d_gene: TRBD1; j_gene: TRBJ1-2; CDR3aa: CASSPSTGGYGYTF; CDR3nt: TGTGCCAGCAGTCCCTCGACAGGGGGCTATGGCTACACCTTC
abundance: few; v_gene: TRBV6-1; d_gene: TRBD1; j_gene: TRBJ2-1; CDR3aa: CARDRTGFYYEQFF; CDR3nt: TGTGCCAGGGATCGGACAGGCTTCTACTACGAGCAGTTCTTC
abundance: -; v_gene: TRBV5-4; d_gene: -; j_gene: TRBJ2-2; CDR3aa: CASRSTRAAGTGELFF; CDR3nt: TGTGCCAGCAGATCCACAAGGGCCGCTGGGACCGGGGAGCTGTTTTTT
abundance: few; v_gene: TRBV6-1; d_gene: -; j_gene: TRBJ1-1; CDR3aa: CASSEPQGGFTEAFF; CDR3nt: TGTGCCAGCAGTGAACCTCAGGGAGGATTCACTGAAGCTTTCTTT
abundance: -; v_gene: TRBV6-1; d_gene: -; j_gene: TRBJ2-7; CDR3aa: CASSWYEQYF; CDR3nt: TGTGCCAGCAGTTGGTACGAGCAGTACTTC
abundance: many; v_gene: TRBV7-2; d_gene: -; j_gene: TRBJ2-3; CDR3aa: CASSLSGEGTQYF; CDR3nt: TGTGCCAGCAGCTTAAGTGGGGAAGGTACGCAGTATTTT
abundance: many; v_gene: TRBV11-3; d_gene: -; j_gene: TRBJ2-3; CDR3aa: CASSSRGGTDTQYF; CDR3nt: TGTGCCAGCAGCTCAAGAGGGGGCACAGATACGCAGTATTTT
abundance: -; v_gene: TRBV6-1; d_gene: TRBD1; j_gene: TRBJ2-1; CDR3aa: CASTRQGRETQFF; CDR3nt: TGTGCCAGCACTAGACAGGGAAGGGAGACCCAGTTCTTC
abundance: -; v_gene: TRBV6-8; d_gene: -; j_gene: TRBJ1-2; CDR3aa: CASILGRTNYGYTF; CDR3nt: TGTGCCAGCATCCTGGGACGGACGAACTATGGCTACACCTTC
abundance: -; v_gene: TRBV6-1; d_gene: -; j_gene: TRBJ1-5; CDR3aa: CASSVSGQGQPQHF; CDR3nt: TGTGCCAGCAGTGTCTCGGGGCAAGGGCAGCCCCAGCATTTT
abundance: -; v_gene: TRBV6-6; d_gene: -; j_gene: TRBJ2-3; CDR3aa: CASTGLARDTQYF; CDR3nt: TGTGCCAGCACGGGGCTAGCAAGGGATACGCAGTATTTT
abundance: -; v_gene: TRBV6-1; d_gene: -; j_gene: TRBJ1-3; CDR3aa: CASSSTASSGNTIYF; CDR3nt: TGTGCCAGCAGTTCAACCGCTAGCTCTGGAAACACCATATATTTT
abundance: few; v_gene: TRBV6-8; d_gene: TRBD2; j_gene: TRBJ2-7; CDR3aa: CASSYSRLASGEQYF; CDR3nt: TGTGCCAGCAGTTACTCTCGGCTGGCTAGCGGCGAGCAGTACTTC
abundance: few; v_gene: TRBV6-1; d_gene: TRBD2; j_gene: TRBJ2-5; CDR3aa: CASSELAGGRQETQYF; CDR3nt: TGTGCCAGCAGTGAACTAGCGGGGGGGCGGCAAGAGACCCAGTACTTC
abundance: -; v_gene: TRBV6-1; d_gene: TRBD2; j_gene: TRBJ2-1; CDR3aa: CASNRGEDNEQFF; CDR3nt: TGTGCCAGCAACCGGGGGGAGGACAATGAGCAGTTCTTC
abundance: few; v_gene: TRBV11-1; d_gene: -; j_gene: TRBJ2-3; CDR3aa: CASSLTGTGRTDTQYF; CDR3nt: TGTGCCAGCAGCTTAACAGGCACAGGGAGGACAGATACGCAGTATTTT
abundance: -; v_gene: TRBV6-1; d_gene: -; j_gene: TRBJ2-7; CDR3aa: CASSKSDSYEQYF; CDR3nt: TGTGCCAGCAGTAAGTCGGACAGTTACGAGCAGTACTTC
abundance: few; v_gene: TRBV6-1; d_gene: TRBD1; j_gene: TRBJ1-5; CDR3aa: CASRTGGGNQPQHF; CDR3nt: TGTGCCAGCCGAACAGGGGGCGGCAATCAGCCCCAGCATTTT
abundance: large; v_gene: TRBV7-2; d_gene: TRBD2; j_gene: TRBJ2-3; CDR3aa: CASSSPGLAADTQYF; CDR3nt: TGTGCCAGCAGCTCCCCGGGACTAGCGGCAGATACGCAGTATTTT
abundance: -; v_gene: TRBV6-1; d_gene: -; j_gene: TRBJ2-3; CDR3aa: CASSEARGRGTQYF; CDR3nt: TGTGCCAGCAGTGAAGCGAGGGGTCGGGGTACGCAGTATTTT
abundance: -; v_gene: TRBV6-2/TRBV6-3; d_gene: -; j_gene: TRBJ2-7; CDR3aa: CASLWTGGMEQYF; CDR3nt: TGTGCCAGCCTGTGGACTGGTGGAATGGAGCAGTACTTC
abundance: once; v_gene: TRBV6-5; d_gene: TRBD2; j_gene: TRBJ2-1; CDR3aa: CASSYTSSGNNEQFF; CDR3nt: TGTGCCAGCAGTTACACGTCTAGCGGGAACAATGAGCAGTTCTTC
abundance: many; v_gene: TRBV7-2; d_gene: TRBD2; j_gene: TRBJ2-1; CDR3aa: CASSPRPSLAGMQETQFF; CDR3nt: TGTGCCAGCAGCCCACGCCCCTCGCTAGCGGGGATGCAAGAGACCCAGTTCTTC
abundance: many; v_gene: TRBV6-1; d_gene: -; j_gene: TRBJ2-7; CDR3aa: CASRTGAYNEQYF; CDR3nt: TGTGCCAGCAGAACGGGGGCCTACAATGAGCAGTACTTC
abundance: few; v_gene: TRBV6-1; d_gene: TRBD1; j_gene: TRBJ2-5; CDR3aa: CATADRGHEQYF; CDR3nt: TGTGCCACCGCGGACAGGGGGCATGAGCAGTACTTC
abundance: -; v_gene: TRBV27; d_gene: TRBD2; j_gene: TRBJ2-7; CDR3aa: CASSSPGLESYEQYF; CDR3nt: TGTGCCAGCAGTTCCCCGGGACTAGAGTCCTACGAGCAGTACTTC
abundance: few; v_gene: TRBV7-6; d_gene: -; j_gene: TRBJ2-1; CDR3aa: CASSPPLDTYEQFF; CDR3nt: TGTGCCAGCAGCCCCCCACTAGATACCTACGAGCAGTTCTTC
abundance: few; v_gene: TRBV6-1; d_gene: -; j_gene: TRBJ2-5; CDR3aa: CASTDHPRGTQYF; CDR3nt: TGTGCCAGCACCGACCACCCCCGCGGGACCCAGTACTTC
abundance: -; v_gene: TRBV11-2; d_gene: TRBD2; j_gene: TRBJ2-1; CDR3aa: CASSLGTSGLNEQFF; CDR3nt: TGTGCCAGCAGCTTAGGGACTAGCGGTCTTAATGAGCAGTTCTTC
abundance: -; v_gene: TRBV6-1; d_gene: -; j_gene: TRBJ1-4; CDR3aa: CASSDSFNEKLFF; CDR3nt: TGTGCCAGCAGTGACAGCTTTAATGAAAAACTGTTTTTT
abundance: many; v_gene: TRBV7-9; d_gene: -; j_gene: TRBJ2-2; CDR3aa: CASSLGVTTGELFF; CDR3nt: TGTGCCAGCAGCTTAGGGGTAACCACCGGGGAGCTGTTTTTT
abundance: few; v_gene: TRBV10-3; d_gene: TRBD1; j_gene: TRBJ2-1; CDR3aa: CAISEPRTGALNEQFF; CDR3nt: TGTGCCATCAGTGAGCCCCGGACAGGGGCGCTCAATGAGCAGTTCTTC
abundance: -; v_gene: TRBV6-1; d_gene: -; j_gene: TRBJ2-5; CDR3aa: CASSEQVTQYF; CDR3nt: TGTGCCAGCAGTGAACAGGTGACCCAGTACTTC
abundance: few; v_gene: TRBV6-1; d_gene: -; j_gene: TRBJ2-6; CDR3aa: CASSEADSSGANVLTF; CDR3nt: TGTGCCAGCAGTGAAGCGGACAGCTCTGGGGCCAACGTCCTGACTTTC
abundance: few; v_gene: TRBV27; d_gene: -; j_gene: TRBJ2-1; CDR3aa: CASSSWGAGNEQFF; CDR3nt: TGTGCCAGCAGTTCCTGGGGCGCCGGGAATGAGCAGTTCTTC
abundance: -; v_gene: TRBV11-1; d_gene: TRBD2; j_gene: TRBJ2-7; CDR3aa: CASSLSGLAEYNEQYF; CDR3nt: TGTGCCAGCAGCCTATCGGGACTAGCGGAGTACAATGAGCAGTACTTC
abundance: -; v_gene: TRBV27; d_gene: -; j_gene: TRBJ1-6; CDR3aa: CASTFSTRAYNSPLHF; CDR3nt: TGTGCCAGCACCTTCTCTACCCGGGCCTATAATTCACCCCTCCACTTT
abundance: many; v_gene: TRBV7-9; d_gene: TRBD2; j_gene: TRBJ2-7; CDR3aa: CASSSLAGVYNEQYF; CDR3nt: TGTGCCAGCAGCTCTTTAGCGGGGGTATACAATGAGCAGTACTTC
abundance: many; v_gene: TRBV6-1; d_gene: TRBD1; j_gene: TRBJ2-3; CDR3aa: CASSPGQGGYTDTQYF; CDR3nt: TGTGCCAGCAGCCCCGGACAGGGGGGCTACACAGATACGCAGTATTTT
abundance: -; v_gene: TRBV7-2; d_gene: -; j_gene: TRBJ1-2; CDR3aa: CASSLARAAHYGYTF; CDR3nt: TGTGCCAGCAGCTTAGCGCGGGCAGCCCACTATGGCTACACCTTC
abundance: many; v_gene: TRBV6-1; d_gene: TRBD2; j_gene: TRBJ2-5; CDR3aa: CASSEREAETQYF; CDR3nt: TGTGCCAGCAGTGAACGGGAGGCCGAGACCCAGTACTTC
abundance: few; v_gene: TRBV10-3; d_gene: -; j_gene: TRBJ2-6; CDR3aa: CAFLSGQSGANVLTF; CDR3nt: TGTGCCTTCCTATCTGGACAGTCTGGGGCCAACGTCCTGACTTTC